A single sample is the source of the 8 T cell receptor beta chains below, sequenced in a study of blood T cell repertoires in COVID-19. Here immunoSEQ multiplex PCR was the method, and the copy in TCRdb shows in-frame clones only, minus some. The data show about 110,000 clones, more than 65% seen once. Specimen: peripheral blood. Receptor source: an elderly woman with acute or convalescent COVID-19.

The V call is TRBV23-1, the J call TRBJ1-3, with unresolved D. TRBV23-1 is recorded as an ORF, its role being uncertain. V was cut by 7 bases and J by 0 bases, with 13 bases left in between. The CDR3 is 15 residues long. CDR3 sequence reads: CASMVAGLSGNTIYF. CDR3 coding DNA: TGCGCCAGCATGGTCGCAGGCCTCTCTGGAAACACCATATATTTT.

The count of this clone is one. V and J are TRBV5-4 and TRBJ2-2; 14 nucleotides agree with TRBD2. The V gene end was trimmed by 4 bases and the J gene end by 1 base; junction bases not matched to a gene: 3. The CDR3 has 17 residues. The germline V gene has CDR1 SGHNT and CDR2 YYREEE (reference sequence). The CDR3 loop reads CASSLGTSGGNTGELFF. CDR3 sequence (DNA): TGTGCCAGCAGCCTTGGGACTAGCGGGGGGAACACCGGGGAGCTGTTTTTT.

This sequence joins TRBV5-6 and TRBJ1-5; TRBD1 aligns across 9 bases. J was trimmed by 5 bases and V by 1 base; bases with no gene match: 7. From germline, CDR1 is SGHDT and CDR2 YYEEEE. CDR3 size: 16 residues. The CDR3 sequence is CASSLYGTGFDQPQHF. In DNA, the CDR3 is TGTGCCAGCAGCTTGTACGGGACAGGGTTCGATCAGCCCCAGCATTTT.

The table lists this clone with a few counts. Other DNA sequences from this sample encode an identical CDR3 as well. The chain is built from TRBV30 and TRBJ2-7; 9 bases line up with TRBD1. V trimming: 2 bases; J trimming: 6 bases; junction bases outside the gene matches: 2. The germline gives CDR1 GTSNPN, CDR2 SVGIG (reference sequence). The CDR3 sequence is 12 residues long. The CDR3 region is CAWSPDRGEQYF. DNA of the CDR3: TGTGCCTGGAGTCCGGACAGGGGCGAGCAGTACTTC.

The chain is built from TRBV19 and TRBJ1-5; D call uncertain. Trimming took off 1 base at V and 4 bases at J, with 5 bases between the two ends. CDR3 length equals 13 residues. Germline lookup yields CDR1 LNHDA and CDR2 SQIVND (reference sequence). CDR3 amino acids: CASSIALNQPQHF. The CDR3 nucleotides read TGTGCCAGTAGTATAGCCTTAAATCAGCCCCAGCATTTT.

The rearrangement uses TRBV3-1 (or the pseudogene TRBV3-2) and TRBJ2-5; D not certain. The CDR3 has 13 amino acids. V was pared by 0 bases and J by 3 bases, with 5 bases between. The V gene's germline CDR1 is LGHDT and CDR2 YNNKEL (reference sequence). DNA of the CDR3: TGTGCCAGCAGCCAAGATCCTAAAGAGACCCAGTACTTC. Translated, it gives CASSQDPKETQYF.

The genes are TRBV6-5 and TRBJ1-1; D perhaps matches TRBD1 (5 bases). This CDR3 spans 12 amino acids. Germline V gene sequence: CDR1 MNHEY, CDR2 SVGAGI. CDR3 protein: CVAEGVNTEAFF. The DNA for the CDR3 is TGTGTCGCGGAAGGGGTAAACACTGAAGCTTTCTTT.

This chain links TRBV5-8 with TRBJ2-1, with unresolved D. Germline lookup yields CDR1 SGHTS and CDR2 YDEGEE. V was shortened by 4 bases and J by 0 bases, with 8 bases between the two germline ends. The CDR3 has 14 residues. This chain's CDR3 is CASSELSSYNEQFF. The DNA of the CDR3 is TGTGCCAGCAGCGAGTTGAGCTCCTACAATGAGCAGTTCTTC.